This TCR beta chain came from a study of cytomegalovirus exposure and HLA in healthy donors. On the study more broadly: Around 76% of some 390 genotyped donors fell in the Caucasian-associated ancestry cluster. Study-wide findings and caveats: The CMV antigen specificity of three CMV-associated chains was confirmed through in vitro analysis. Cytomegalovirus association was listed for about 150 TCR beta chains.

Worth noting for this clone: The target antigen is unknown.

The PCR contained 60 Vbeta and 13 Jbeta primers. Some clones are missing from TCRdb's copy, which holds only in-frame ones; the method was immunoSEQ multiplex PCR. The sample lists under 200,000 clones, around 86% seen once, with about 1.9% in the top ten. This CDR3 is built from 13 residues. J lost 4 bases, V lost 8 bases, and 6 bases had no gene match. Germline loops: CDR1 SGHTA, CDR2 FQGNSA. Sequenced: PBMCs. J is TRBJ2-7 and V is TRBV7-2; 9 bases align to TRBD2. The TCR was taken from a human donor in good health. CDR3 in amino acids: CASRPSGAYEQYF. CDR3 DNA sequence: TGTGCCAGCCGGCCTAGCGGGGCGTACGAGCAGTACTTC.